This TCR beta chain was sequenced for a study of regulatory T cells in long-lasting Graves disease. Regarding time point: newly diagnosed GD, antithyroid drugs for less than 3 months. PBMCs provided the RNA from which the TCR library was made. V was clipped by 2 bases and J by 0 bases, with 7 bases between them. The CDR3 extends over 15 amino acids. Germline V gives CDR1 MNHEY, CDR2 SVGEGT. With iRepertoire HTBI primers and Arm-PCR of CDR3 regions, TCR beta libraries were built. Via MiXCR, TCRdb re-called the multiplex PCR reads, giving one row per CDR3 protein. The repertoire consists of 200,000 to 300,000 distinct CDR3 sequences, with 20% to 25% occurring once and the leading ten covering 11% to 15%.

This clonotype originated in a female donor with Graves disease. The rearrangement uses TRBV6-2 or TRBV6-3 and TRBJ1-4; the D is unclear. The sample here was peripheral blood mononuclear cells (PBMCs), taken at new diagnosis, from a patient treated with antithyroid drugs. In DNA form, the CDR3 reads TGTGCCAGCAGTTACGGGCCCGCAACTAATGAAAAACTGTTTTTT. It specifies CASSYGPATNEKLFF.